This TCR beta chain appears in the sequencing data of a study of T-cell memory formation after mild COVID-19. TCRdb recomputed calls from the 5' RACE reads with MiXCR, one row per CDR3 protein. The table lists just under 350,000 distinct CDR3 sequences, 10% to 15% of them singletons. This clonotype has only a few counts. The ends were cut back, 0 bases at V and 4 bases at J, with 18 bases in the middle. Germline lookup yields CDR1 LGHNA and CDR2 YNFKEQ. This CDR3 has 17 residues. The receptor comes from a man younger than 30 who had mild COVID-19 (a few samples of this study predate the infection). Cell type and time point are not known. Sequencing used PBMCs or a T cell subset sorted from them (not recorded which). The chain carries TRBV4-2 and TRBJ2-5; D remains ambiguous. The CDR3 loop is CASSQDLVFDAIETQYF. The CDR3 nucleotides read TGTGCCAGCAGCCAAGATCTCGTGTTCGACGCGATAGAGACCCAGTACTTC.